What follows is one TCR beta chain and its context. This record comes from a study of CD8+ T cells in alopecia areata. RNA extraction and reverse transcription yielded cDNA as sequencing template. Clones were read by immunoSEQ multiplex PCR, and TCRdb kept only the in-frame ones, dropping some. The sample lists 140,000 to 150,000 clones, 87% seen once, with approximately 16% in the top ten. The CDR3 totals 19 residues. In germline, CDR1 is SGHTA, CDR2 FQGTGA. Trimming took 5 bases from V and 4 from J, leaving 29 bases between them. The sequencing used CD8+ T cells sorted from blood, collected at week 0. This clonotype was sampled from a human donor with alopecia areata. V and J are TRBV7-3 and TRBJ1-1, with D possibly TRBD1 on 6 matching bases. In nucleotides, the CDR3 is TGTGCCAGCAGCCTACACTCTCAGGGGCCCTATGGAGAGTGCACTGAAGCTTTCTTT. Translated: CASSLHSQGPYGECTEAFF.